The clone carrying this T cell receptor beta chain came up a few times. Amplification targeted the TCR beta CDR3 regions, with RNA transcripts as the source material. Following a first-round RT-PCR that used HTBI primers, a second-round multiplex PCR was carried out. Via MiXCR, TCRdb re-called the multiplex PCR reads, giving one row per CDR3 protein. The sample records 170,000 or so distinct CDR3 sequences, roughly two fifths being singletons. This specimen comes from a study of Graves' ophthalmopathy and Graves' hyperthyroidism. The V end was cut by 6 bases, the J end by 2 bases, with 17 bases between. Per the germline V gene, CDR1 is MDHEN and CDR2 is SYDVKM. This CDR3 contains 16 residues.

This TCR came from a woman aged 40 to 49 with Graves' ophthalmopathy. The V gene is TRBV28, the J gene TRBJ1-5; D is perhaps TRBD1 (5 bases). Sequences were obtained from peripheral blood. CDR3 region: CASSQVGGGGNQPQHF. As DNA, the CDR3 is TGTGCCAGCAGCCAGGTTGGGGGGGGAGGCAATCAGCCCCAGCATTTT.